The clone carrying this T cell receptor (beta chain) was recorded at least ten times. Its antigen is not identified. These data belong to a study of CD8+CD57+ T cells in acquired aplastic anemia. Study-level information: Roughly 3 ug was the average amount of DNA from sorted CD4+ and CD8+ cells. On average, healthy donors gave 9 million to 11 million reads for CD4+ cells. Study-wide findings and caveats: CD8+ Simpson's diversity in patients was not significantly different from that in controls. It was found that roughly 29 CD8+ CDR3 sequences were shared between patients and controls.

V lost 1 base to trimming and J lost 1 base; unmatched junction nucleotides: 4. CDR3 size: 16 residues. Germline CDR1 is LGHDT and CDR2 is YNNKEL (reference sequence). Genomic DNA, the template, was used for profiling of the TCR beta VDJ and CDR3. TCRdb called the reads again in MiXCR, with one record for every CDR3 protein. This table holds 150,000 to 200,000 distinct CDR3 sequences, approximately 40% found once. The rearrangement uses TRBV3-1 and TRBJ2-5; 9 bases agree with TRBD2. Sequenced material: sorted CD4+, CD8+, or CD8+CD57+ T cells (not recorded which) from PBMCs. The clonotype was recovered from a human donor in good health. CDR3 nucleotides: TGTGCCAGCAGCCAAGGGCTAGCGGGGATCCAAGAGACCCAGTACTTC. This translates into CASSQGLAGIQETQYF.